What follows is one T cell receptor (beta chain) and its context. What it binds is unknown. Germline trimming cut 3 bases from V and 7 bases from J; bases unmatched to any gene: 6. From germline, CDR1 is SGHTA and CDR2 FQGNSA. The CDR3 sequence is 15 residues long. TCRdb independently ran MiXCR on the reads; one entry per CDR3 protein. The sample includes about 350,000 distinct CDR3 sequences, just under 35% of them seen just once. The data were taken from a study of T cell repertoires in cytomegalovirus infection. The sample consisted of cultured PBMCs, taken from culture after CMV antigen stimulation. The clonotype was recovered from a human donor in good health (CMV status not recorded). Some clones in this sample may be carry-over from other donors' samples. This chain uses TRBV7-2 with TRBJ2-2, with TRBD1 matching 9 bases. The CDR3 DNA is TGTGCCAGCAGCTTGGAACAGGGGGCCGTCGGGGAGCTGTTTTTT. It yields the protein CASSLEQGAVGELFF.